This entry lists 7 T cell receptor beta chains sequenced from one sample in a study of CD8 T cells in ankylosing spondylitis. Study outcomes and limitations: Seemingly characteristic of ankylosing spondylitis blood was a TCR beta motif consisting of under 10 highly homologous variants.

These receptors lack a known antigen. One entry per CDR3 protein, called by TCRdb with MiXCR from the 5' RACE reads. The table lists around 890,000 distinct CDR3 sequences, 12% of them singletons, with approximately 0.51% in the top ten. Sequenced material: blood, either unsorted or a sorted T cell fraction (not recorded which). All receptors derive from a male donor with ankylosing spondylitis.

V is TRBV6-2 or TRBV6-3 and J is TRBJ1-2; D perhaps matches TRBD1 (6 bases). Between the trimmed V and J ends, which lost 6 bases and 6 bases, there was a span of 14 bases. The CDR3 length is 13 residues. Germline CDR1 MNHEY, CDR2 SVGEGT. The CDR3 DNA reads TGTGCCAGCAGAATTACTAGGGGGAATGGCTACACCTTC. Its translation is CASRITRGNGYTF.

A few counts support this clonotype. The chain employs TRBV10-2 and TRBJ2-7; tentatively, D is TRBD2 (6 bases). V gave up 2 bases and J gave up 5 bases, with 13 bases separating them. CDR3 length equals 14 residues. Germline V CDR1 and CDR2: WSHSY, SAAADI. The CDR3 here is CASSEPGLRNEQYF. The CDR3 bases are TGCGCCAGCAGTGAGCCGGGACTTCGAAACGAGCAGTACTTC.

This clonotype was counted only a few times. The chain uses TRBV29-1 and TRBJ1-2, with TRBD1 matching over 9 bases. The CDR3 totals 13 residues. Trimming at V came to 6 bases and at J to 8 bases, leaving 10 bases not matched to a gene. Germline V gene lookup returns CDR1 SQVTM and CDR2 ANQGSEA. The CDR3 here is CSVLGQGQWGYTF. The CDR3 DNA reads as TGCAGCGTCCTGGGACAGGGTCAGTGGGGCTACACCTTC.

The chain has TRBV4-3 and TRBJ2-2, with unresolved D. V lost 1 base and J 3 bases, leaving 12 bases between the germline ends. This CDR3 spans 16 amino acids. Germline V CDR1 and CDR2: LGHNA, YSLEER. Here the CDR3 DNA reads TGCGCCAGCAGCCAAGCCGTGGGGTCGGACACCGGGGAGCTGTTTTTT. Translating it yields CASSQAVGSDTGELFF.

The gene calls are TRBV20-1 and TRBJ2-7, with unresolved D. This CDR3 has 15 amino acids. The germline V gene has CDR1 DFQATT and CDR2 SNEGSKA (reference sequence). V was cut by 0 bases and J by 4 bases, with 16 bases left in between. This CDR3 is CSARDARFVAYEQYF. The DNA for the CDR3 is TGCAGTGCTAGAGATGCGAGATTCGTGGCTTACGAGCAGTACTTC.

J is TRBJ1-5 and V is TRBV7-2; the D is unclear. This CDR3 has 15 amino acids. With 2 bases removed from V and 0 bases from J, the gap between germline ends came to 8 bases. Germline loops: CDR1 SGHTA, CDR2 FQGNSA. The CDR3 spells CASSLQVISNQPQHF. CDR3 nucleotide sequence: TGTGCCAGCAGCTTACAGGTTATTAGCAATCAGCCCCAGCATTTT. The full variable domain, rest sourced from reference TRBV7-2 and TRBJ1-5, is GAGVSQSPSNKVTEKGKDVELRCDPISGHTALYWYRQSLGQGLEFLIYFQGNSAPDKSGLPSDRFSAERTGGSVSTLTIQRTQQEDSAVYLCASSLQVISNQPQHFGDGTRLSIL.

The sample holds a few counts of this clonotype. CDR3 region: CASSHSGGGTEAFF. The CDR3 DNA reads as TGTGCCAGCAGCCACTCTGGCGGGGGCACTGAAGCTTTCTTT. The rearrangement uses TRBV4-2 and TRBJ1-1; possible D gene TRBD1, 5 bases. Trimming stripped 3 bases from V and 4 bases from J, with 12 bases between. The CDR3 length is 14 residues. CDR1 is LGHNA and CDR2 is YNFKEQ in the germline V gene.